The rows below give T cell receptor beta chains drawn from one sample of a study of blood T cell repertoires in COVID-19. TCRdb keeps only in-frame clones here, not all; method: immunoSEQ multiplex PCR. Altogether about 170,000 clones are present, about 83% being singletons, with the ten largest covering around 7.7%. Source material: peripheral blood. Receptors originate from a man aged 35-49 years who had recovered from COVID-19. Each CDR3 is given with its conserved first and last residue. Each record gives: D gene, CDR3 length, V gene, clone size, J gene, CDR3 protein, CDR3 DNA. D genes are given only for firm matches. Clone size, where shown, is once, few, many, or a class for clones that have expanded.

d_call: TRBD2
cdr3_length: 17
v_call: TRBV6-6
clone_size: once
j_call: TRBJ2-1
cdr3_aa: CASSPLPGRGRYNEQFF
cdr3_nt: TGTGCCAGCAGTCCTCTTCCGGGGCGGGGGAGATACAATGAGCAGTTCTTC

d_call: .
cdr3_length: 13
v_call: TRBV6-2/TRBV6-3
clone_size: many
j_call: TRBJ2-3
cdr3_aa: CASSMTTTDTQYF
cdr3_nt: TGTGCCAGCAGCATGACTACCACAGATACGCAGTATTTT

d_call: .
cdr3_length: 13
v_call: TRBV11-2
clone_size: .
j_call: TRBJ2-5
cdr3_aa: CASTPWRQETQYF
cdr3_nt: TGTGCCAGCACCCCATGGAGGCAAGAGACCCAGTACTTC

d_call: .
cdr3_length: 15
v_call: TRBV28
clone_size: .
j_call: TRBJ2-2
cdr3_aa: CASSLQGTDTGELFF
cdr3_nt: TGTGCCAGCAGCCTGCAGGGGACCGACACCGGGGAGCTGTTTTTT

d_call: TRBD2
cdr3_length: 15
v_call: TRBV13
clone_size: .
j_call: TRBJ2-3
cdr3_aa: CASSTRLAGGDTQYF
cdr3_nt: TGTGCCAGCAGCACCCGACTAGCCGGAGGGGATACGCAGTATTTT

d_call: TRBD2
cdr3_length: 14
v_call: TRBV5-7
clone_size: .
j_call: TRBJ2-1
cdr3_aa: CASREREAYNEQFF
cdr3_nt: TGTGCCAGCAGAGAGCGGGAGGCCTACAATGAGCAGTTCTTC

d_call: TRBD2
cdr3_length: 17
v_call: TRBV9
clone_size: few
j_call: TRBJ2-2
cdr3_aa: CASSVVKTSGNTGELFF
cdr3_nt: TGTGCCAGCAGCGTAGTGAAAACTAGCGGGAACACCGGGGAGCTGTTTTTT

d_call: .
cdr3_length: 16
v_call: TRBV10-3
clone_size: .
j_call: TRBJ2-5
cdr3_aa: CAISGEGTHTSETQYF
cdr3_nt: TGTGCCATCAGTGGCGAGGGGACACACACCTCGGAGACCCAGTACTTC

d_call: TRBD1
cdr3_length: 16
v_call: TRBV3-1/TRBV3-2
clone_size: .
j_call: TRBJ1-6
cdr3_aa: CASRRPGQGNNSPLHF
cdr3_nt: TGTGCCAGCAGACGACCTGGACAGGGAAATAATTCACCCCTCCACTTT

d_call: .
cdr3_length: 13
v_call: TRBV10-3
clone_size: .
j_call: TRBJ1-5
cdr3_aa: CAISESSSQPQHF
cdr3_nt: TGTGCCATCAGTGAGTCTTCCTCCCAGCCCCAGCATTTT

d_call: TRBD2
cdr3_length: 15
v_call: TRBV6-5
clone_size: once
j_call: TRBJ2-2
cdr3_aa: CASSYGLALAGELFF
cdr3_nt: TGTGCCAGCAGTTACGGACTAGCCCTGGCCGGGGAGCTGTTTTTT

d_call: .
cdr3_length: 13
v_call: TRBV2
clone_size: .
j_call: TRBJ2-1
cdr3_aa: CASNVGGRNEQFF
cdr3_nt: TGTGCCAGCAACGTGGGGGGGCGGAATGAGCAGTTCTTC

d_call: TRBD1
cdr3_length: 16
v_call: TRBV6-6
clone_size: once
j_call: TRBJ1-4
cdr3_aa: CASSGTLTGRREKLFF
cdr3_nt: TGTGCCAGCAGTGGCACTTTGACAGGGCGTCGTGAAAAACTGTTTTTT

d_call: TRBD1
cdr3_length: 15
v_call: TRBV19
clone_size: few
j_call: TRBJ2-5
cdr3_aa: CASSDRQGKGETQYF
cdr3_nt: TGTGCCAGTAGTGACAGACAGGGGAAAGGAGAGACCCAGTACTTC

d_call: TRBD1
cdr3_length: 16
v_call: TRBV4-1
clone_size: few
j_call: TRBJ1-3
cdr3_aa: CASSQVTGVAGNTIYF
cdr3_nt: TGCGCCAGCAGCCAAGTCACAGGGGTAGCTGGAAACACCATATATTTT

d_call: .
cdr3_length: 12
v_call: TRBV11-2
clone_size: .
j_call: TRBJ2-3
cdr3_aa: CASSLVTDTQYF
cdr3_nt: TGTGCCAGCAGCTTAGTAACAGATACGCAGTATTTT

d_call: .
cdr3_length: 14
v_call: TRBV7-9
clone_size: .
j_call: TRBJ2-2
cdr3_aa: CASSHRQHTGELFF
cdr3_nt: TGTGCCAGCAGCCACAGACAGCACACCGGGGAGCTGTTTTTT

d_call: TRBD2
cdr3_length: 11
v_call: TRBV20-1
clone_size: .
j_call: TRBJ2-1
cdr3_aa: CSATTSGPGFF
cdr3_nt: TGCAGTGCTACCACTAGCGGGCCGGGGTTCTTC

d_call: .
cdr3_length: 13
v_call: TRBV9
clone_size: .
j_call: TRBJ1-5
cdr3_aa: CASSARAVGAQHF
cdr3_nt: TGTGCCAGCAGCGCGAGGGCGGTCGGGGCCCAGCATTTT

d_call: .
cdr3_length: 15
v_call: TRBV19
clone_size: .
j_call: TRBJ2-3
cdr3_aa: CASTARAASTDTQYF
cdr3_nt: TGTGCCAGCACTGCCAGGGCGGCTAGCACAGATACGCAGTATTTT

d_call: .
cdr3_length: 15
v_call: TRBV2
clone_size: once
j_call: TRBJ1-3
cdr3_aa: CASSEWQDSGNTIYF
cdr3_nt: TGTGCCAGCAGTGAGTGGCAGGACTCTGGAAACACCATATATTTT

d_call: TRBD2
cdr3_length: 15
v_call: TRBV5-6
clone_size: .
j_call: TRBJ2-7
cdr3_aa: CASSSSGGGFDEQYF
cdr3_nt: TGTGCCAGCAGCTCGAGCGGGGGTGGGTTCGACGAGCAGTACTTC

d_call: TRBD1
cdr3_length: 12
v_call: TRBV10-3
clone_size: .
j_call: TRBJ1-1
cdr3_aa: CAIAGGNTEAFF
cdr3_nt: TGTGCCATCGCAGGGGGGAACACTGAAGCTTTCTTT

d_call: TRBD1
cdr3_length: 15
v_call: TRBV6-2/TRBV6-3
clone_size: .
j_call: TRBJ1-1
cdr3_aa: CASSYSRQGSGEAFF
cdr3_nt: TGTGCCAGCAGTTACTCCCGACAGGGGTCGGGTGAAGCTTTCTTT

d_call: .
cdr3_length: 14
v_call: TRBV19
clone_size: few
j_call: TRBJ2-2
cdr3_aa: CASSIPTNTGELFF
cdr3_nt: TGTGCCAGTAGTATACCCACGAACACCGGGGAGCTGTTTTTT

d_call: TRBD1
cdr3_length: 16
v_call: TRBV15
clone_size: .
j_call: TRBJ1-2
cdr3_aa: CATSRGLDRGVGGYTF
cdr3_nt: TGTGCCACCAGCAGAGGTCTGGACAGGGGGGTCGGTGGCTACACCTTC

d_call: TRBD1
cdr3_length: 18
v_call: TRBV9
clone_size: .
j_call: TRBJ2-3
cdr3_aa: CASSAYHGTGLYTDTQYF
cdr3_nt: TGTGCCAGCAGCGCTTACCACGGGACAGGACTTTACACAGATACGCAGTATTTT

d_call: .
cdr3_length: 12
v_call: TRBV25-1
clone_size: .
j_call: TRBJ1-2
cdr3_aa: CASSESVYGYTF
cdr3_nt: TGTGCCAGCAGTGAATCTGTCTATGGCTACACCTTC

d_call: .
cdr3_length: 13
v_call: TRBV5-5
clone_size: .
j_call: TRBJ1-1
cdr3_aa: CASSLLENTEAFF
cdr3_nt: TGTGCCAGCAGCTTGTTAGAGAACACTGAAGCTTTCTTT

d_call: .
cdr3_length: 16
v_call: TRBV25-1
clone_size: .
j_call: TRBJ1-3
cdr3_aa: CASSEYIGGSGNTIYF
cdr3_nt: TGTGCCAGCAGTGAATATATCGGGGGCTCTGGAAACACCATATATTTT

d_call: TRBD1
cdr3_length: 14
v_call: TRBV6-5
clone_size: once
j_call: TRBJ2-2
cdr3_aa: CASGDRANTGELFF
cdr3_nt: TGTGCCAGCGGGGACAGGGCGAACACCGGGGAGCTGTTTTTT

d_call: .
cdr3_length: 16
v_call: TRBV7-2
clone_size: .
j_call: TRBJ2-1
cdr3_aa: CASSGLQGRSYNEQFF
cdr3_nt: TGTGCCAGCAGCGGGTTACAGGGGAGGTCCTACAATGAGCAGTTCTTC

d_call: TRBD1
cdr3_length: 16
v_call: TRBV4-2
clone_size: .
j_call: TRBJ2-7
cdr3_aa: CASSQEDQGAYYEQYF
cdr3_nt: TGTGCCAGCAGCCAAGAGGATCAGGGGGCGTATTACGAGCAGTACTTC

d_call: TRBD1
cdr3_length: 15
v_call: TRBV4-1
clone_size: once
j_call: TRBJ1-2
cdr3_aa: CASSQDQTGISGYTF
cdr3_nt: TGCGCCAGCAGCCAAGACCAGACAGGGATTTCTGGCTACACCTTC

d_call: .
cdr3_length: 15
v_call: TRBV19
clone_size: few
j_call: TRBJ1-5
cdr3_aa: CASSIVYYSNQPQHF
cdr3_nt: TGTGCCAGTAGTATTGTGTACTATAGCAATCAGCCCCAGCATTTT

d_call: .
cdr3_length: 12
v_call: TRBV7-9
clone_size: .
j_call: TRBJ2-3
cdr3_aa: CASSLAADTQYF
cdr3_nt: TGTGCCAGCAGCTTAGCGGCCGATACGCAGTATTTT

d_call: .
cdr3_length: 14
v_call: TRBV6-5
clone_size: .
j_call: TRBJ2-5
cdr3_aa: CASSYFGQGKTQYF
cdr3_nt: TGTGCCAGCAGTTACTTCGGGCAGGGGAAGACCCAGTACTTC

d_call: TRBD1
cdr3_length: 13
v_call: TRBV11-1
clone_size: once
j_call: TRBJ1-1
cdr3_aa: CATQQGLRGEAFF
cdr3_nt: TGTGCCACGCAACAGGGGTTGAGGGGTGAAGCTTTCTTT

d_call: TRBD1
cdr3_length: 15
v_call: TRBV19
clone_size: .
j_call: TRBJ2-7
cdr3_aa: CASSSGTGGFYEQYF
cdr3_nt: TGTGCCAGTAGTAGTGGGACAGGGGGGTTCTACGAGCAGTACTTC

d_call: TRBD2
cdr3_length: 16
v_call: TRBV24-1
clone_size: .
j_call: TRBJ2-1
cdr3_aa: CATSDRRTSGRSGQFF
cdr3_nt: TGTGCCACCAGTGACCGACGGACTAGCGGGAGATCGGGGCAGTTCTTC

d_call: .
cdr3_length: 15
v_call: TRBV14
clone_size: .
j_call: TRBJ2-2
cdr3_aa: CASSQDFGETGELFF
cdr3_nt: TGTGCCAGCAGCCAAGACTTCGGGGAAACCGGGGAGCTGTTTTTT

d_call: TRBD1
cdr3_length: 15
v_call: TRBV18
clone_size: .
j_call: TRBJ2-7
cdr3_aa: CASSPGTGPTYEQYF
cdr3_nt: TGTGCCAGCTCACCAGGGACAGGGCCTACCTACGAGCAGTACTTC

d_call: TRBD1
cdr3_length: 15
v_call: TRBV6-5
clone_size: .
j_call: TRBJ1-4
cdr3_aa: CASSPQGGAIEKLFF
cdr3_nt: TGTGCCAGCAGCCCCCAAGGGGGCGCGATTGAAAAACTGTTTTTT

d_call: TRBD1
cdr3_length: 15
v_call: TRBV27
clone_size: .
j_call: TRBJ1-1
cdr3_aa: CASSLSQGVNTEAFF
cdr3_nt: TGTGCCAGCAGTTTATCGCAGGGGGTGAACACTGAAGCTTTCTTT

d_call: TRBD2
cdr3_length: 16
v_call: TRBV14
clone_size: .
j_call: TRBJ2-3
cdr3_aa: CASSQGTSFSTDTQYF
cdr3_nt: TGTGCCAGCAGCCAAGGGACTAGCTTCAGCACAGATACGCAGTATTTT